The 23 T cell receptor beta chains presented below share a single source sample, sequenced in a study of shared clonotypes between healthy human individuals. Clones were sequenced by immunoSEQ multiplex PCR, and TCRdb holds only the in-frame ones, with some missing. The table lists over 2 million clones, 85% to 95% of them singletons. Sequences were obtained from naive CD4+ T cells sorted from blood. The sample's subset: CD45RA+ positively selected. These receptor sequences come from a man aged 18 to 29 in good health.

The rearrangement joins TRBV18 to TRBJ2-1; possible D gene TRBD1, 6 bases. Germline loops: CDR1 KGHSH, CDR2 LQKENI. Trimming pared 3 bases from V and 8 bases from J, leaving 11 bases between. The CDR3 is made up of 13 amino acids. In DNA, the CDR3 is TGTGCCAGCTCACCCGGGGACACCGATGAGCAGTTCTTC. It translates to CASSPGDTDEQFF. Together with reference TRBV18 and TRBJ2-1, the CDR3 gives the full variable domain: NAGVMQNPRHLVRRRGQEARLRCSPMKGHSHVYWYRQLPEEGLKFMVYLQKENIIDESGMPKERFSAEFPKEGPSILRIQQVVRGDSAAYFCASSPGDTDEQFFGPGTRLTVL.

This chain uses TRBV18 with TRBJ1-3; D is ambiguous. Germline-derived CDR1 and CDR2 are KGHSH and LQKENI. This CDR3 has 14 residues. V dropped 3 bases and J dropped 4 bases, with 10 bases sitting between them. The chain's CDR3 is CASSPGPDGNTIYF. CDR3 in DNA: TGTGCCAGCTCACCCGGGCCGGACGGAAACACCATATATTTT.

The chain is built from TRBV6-1 and TRBJ2-3; 12 bases match TRBD2. Trimming removed 5 bases from V and 4 bases from J; junction bases left unmatched: 1. CDR3 length: 14 residues. Germline V gene lookup returns CDR1 MNHNS and CDR2 SASEGT. CDR3 sequence: CASSLAGGSDTQYF. Here the CDR3 DNA reads TGTGCCAGCAGTCTAGCGGGAGGGTCAGATACGCAGTATTTT.

The J gene is TRBJ1-1, the V gene TRBV7-2; tentatively, D is TRBD1 (6 bases). From germline, CDR1 is SGHTA and CDR2 FQGNSA. This CDR3 is built from 14 residues. Trimming removed 5 bases from V and 3 bases from J, with 13 bases in between. As DNA, the CDR3 is TGTGCCAGCAGCCGGAGCCAGGGGTACACTGAAGCTTTCTTT. Encoded protein: CASSRSQGYTEAFF.

J is TRBJ2-1 and V is TRBV5-1; 10 nucleotides match TRBD2. The CDR3 is made up of 16 amino acids. The germline CDR1 and CDR2 sequences are SGHRS and YFSETQ. V lost 0 bases, J lost 6 bases, and 6 bases stayed unmatched. CDR3 nucleotides: TGCGCCAGCAGCTTGGCCGGGACTAGCGCCGGCAATGAGCAGTTCTTC. Translating it yields CASSLAGTSAGNEQFF.

V gene TRBV29-1 combines with J gene TRBJ2-3; 7 bases match TRBD1. J lost 2 bases, V lost 8 bases, and 7 bases had no gene match. CDR1 is SQVTM and CDR2 is ANQGSEA in the germline V gene. This CDR3 is 13 amino acids long. The CDR3 nucleotides read TGCAGCCTCACAGGGGCCGCCACAGATACGCAGTATTTT. Its translation: CSLTGAATDTQYF.

The CDR3 is CAIWTGFNEQYF. The CDR3 nucleotides read TGTGCCATTTGGACAGGGTTCAACGAGCAGTACTTC. This chain joins TRBV10-3 and TRBJ2-7; 8 nucleotides line up with TRBD1. The CDR3 is 12 residues long. The V gene's germline CDR1 is ENHRY and CDR2 SYGVKD. Unmatched junction bases numbered 6, after V lost 9 bases and J lost 5 bases.

In DNA form, the CDR3 reads TGTGCCAGCAGTGAAGTCAATTCACCCCTCCACTTT. The encoded protein is CASSEVNSPLHF. This sequence joins TRBV25-1 and TRBJ1-6, with D uncertain. The ends were cut back, 2 bases at V and 7 bases at J, with 3 bases in the middle. Germline V gene data show CDR1 as MGHDK and CDR2 as SYGVNS. CDR3 length: 12 amino acids.

The chain has TRBV29-1 and TRBJ1-5; 8 bases are a match to TRBD1. The CDR3 runs to 13 residues. Germline V lookup: CDR1 SQVTM, CDR2 ANQGSEA. Trimming at V came to 6 bases and at J to 4 bases, leaving 5 bases not matched to a gene. The CDR3 nucleotides are TGCAGCGTGGGACAGGACTTTAATCAGCCCCAGCATTTT. Protein sequence: CSVGQDFNQPQHF.

This clone showed up many times. Other nucleotide sequences from this sample produce the same CDR3. V is TRBV25-1 and J is TRBJ1-6; D not certain. Germline CDR1 and CDR2: MGHDK and SYGVNS. The CDR3 length is 17 residues. V lost 1 base and J 10 bases, leaving 20 bases between the germline ends. This CDR3 reads CASSESDSGSGISPLHF. CDR3 sequence (DNA): TGTGCCAGCAGTGAATCGGACTCAGGTTCGGGAATCTCACCCCTCCACTTT.

This clone was found once. The rearrangement links TRBV6-5 to TRBJ2-1, with D possibly TRBD2 on 6 matching bases. This CDR3 spans 12 amino acids. Trimming stripped 8 bases from V and 7 bases from J, with 12 bases between. Germline lookup yields CDR1 MNHEY and CDR2 SVGAGI. CDR3 nucleotide sequence: TGTGCCAGCCAGGGCGGGGTAAATGAGCAGTTCTTC. This sequence encodes CASQGGVNEQFF.

This chain links TRBV4-1 with TRBJ2-7; 10 nucleotides align to TRBD2. There are 16 residues in the CDR3. The ends lost 0 bases at V and 2 bases at J; junction bases unmatched: 4. Germline V gene sequence: CDR1 MGHRA, CDR2 YSYEKL. The CDR3 region has the DNA TGCGCCAGCAGCCAAGAAAAGCGGGAGGGAGCCTACGAGCAGTACTTC. Protein: CASSQEKREGAYEQYF.

The V call is TRBV10-3, the J call TRBJ2-5; possible D gene TRBD2, 6 bases. CDR1 and CDR2 from the germline V gene are ENHRY and SYGVKD. V gave up 10 bases and J gave up 0 bases, with 18 bases separating them. The CDR3 covers 15 residues. CDR3 sequence reads: CATWQGGAYQETQYF. In nucleotides, the CDR3 is TGTGCCACTTGGCAGGGCGGGGCCTACCAAGAGACCCAGTACTTC.

The chain recombines TRBV10-1 with TRBJ2-1; 10 bases match TRBD1. Looked up from germline, CDR1 is WNHNN and CDR2 is SYGVQD (reference sequence). The CDR3 spans 17 residues. V trimming: 4 bases; J trimming: 4 bases; junction bases outside the gene matches: 10. CDR3 sequence: CASSGRDRGLRYNEQFF. CDR3 DNA sequence: TGCGCCAGCAGTGGTCGAGACAGGGGGCTTCGATACAATGAGCAGTTCTTC.

CDR3 amino acids: CASSLTEQTGVTQPQHF. CDR3 nucleotide sequence: TGTGCCAGTAGTTTGACTGAACAAACAGGGGTTACTCAGCCCCAGCATTTT. The chain joins TRBV19 to TRBJ1-5; 7 nucleotides line up with TRBD1. V was pared by 5 bases and J by 6 bases, with 16 bases of the junction left unmatched. The CDR3 is 17 residues long. Germline CDR1 LNHDA, CDR2 SQIVND (reference sequence).

The rearrangement uses TRBV20-1 and TRBJ2-7; D not certain. The V gene lost 0 bases and the J gene lost 4 bases, with 4 bases spanning the gap. The CDR3 is made up of 11 amino acids. Germline lookup yields CDR1 DFQATT and CDR2 SNEGSKA (reference sequence). The CDR3 nucleotides read TGCAGTGCTAGAGAAAAGTACGAGCAGTACTTC. It translates to CSAREKYEQYF.

Written as DNA, the CDR3 is TGTGCCAGCAGCTTCATAGCGGGGGGGCCTCAAGAGACCCAGTACTTC. Translated: CASSFIAGGPQETQYF. The chain uses TRBV5-4 and TRBJ2-5; TRBD2 matches 11 bases. Germline CDR1 is SGHNT and CDR2 is YYREEE (reference sequence). J was trimmed by 2 bases and V by 2 bases; bases with no gene match: 5. This CDR3 region has 16 residues.

This clone was counted a single time. V and J are TRBV2 and TRBJ2-1, with TRBD2 matching 12 bases. This CDR3 contains 13 residues. The V gene's germline CDR1 is SNHLY and CDR2 FYNNEI. With 8 bases clipped from V and 5 bases from J, the junction kept 1 base outside the gene matches. As DNA, the CDR3 is TGTGCCAGCTCTAGCGGGGGGGACAATGAGCAGTTCTTC. This encodes CASSSGGDNEQFF.

The chain is built from TRBV7-6 and TRBJ2-5; 12 nucleotides line up with TRBD2. Looked up from germline, CDR1 is SGHVS and CDR2 is FNYEAQ. This CDR3 has 17 residues. J lost 4 bases, V lost 3 bases, and 9 bases had no gene match. CDR3 sequence: CASSFTSGRSPGETQYF. In nucleotides, the CDR3 is TGTGCCAGCAGCTTTACTAGCGGGAGGTCCCCCGGAGAGACCCAGTACTTC.

The genes are TRBV6-6 and TRBJ1-2, with a weak D call TRBD1 (5 bases). Germline V gene data show CDR1 as MNHNY and CDR2 as SVGAGI (reference sequence). The CDR3 is made up of 14 amino acids. The V and J ends lost 1 base and 2 bases respectively, with 8 bases between them. CDR3 nucleotide sequence: TGTGCCAGCAGTTACTGGGACCAGAACTATGGCTACACCTTC. Its translation is CASSYWDQNYGYTF.

This clone was seen only a few times. V is TRBV19 and J is TRBJ2-7; TRBD2 agrees at 7 bases. The germline CDR1 and CDR2 sequences are LNHDA and SQIVND (reference sequence). Losses at the gene ends were 8 bases for V and 8 bases for J; bases not matched to a gene: 33. The CDR3 loop spans 20 amino acids. The CDR3 sequence is CASSPASSIGGEAGRTQQYF. In DNA form, the CDR3 reads TGTGCCAGTTCTCCCGCCAGTAGTATTGGAGGCGAAGCGGGACGTACACAGCAGTACTTC. The full variable domain, rest sourced from reference TRBV19 and TRBJ2-7, is DGGITQSPKYLFRKEGQNVTLSCEQNLNHDAMYWYRQDPGQGLRLIYYSQIVNDFQKGDIAEGYSVSREKKESFPLTVTSAQKNPTAFYLCASSPASSIGGEAGRTQQYFGPGTRLTVT.

The chain carries TRBV7-2 and TRBJ1-1; D remains ambiguous. Trimming pared 2 bases from V and 1 base from J, leaving 14 bases between. Germline V gene sequence: CDR1 SGHTA, CDR2 FQGNSA. The CDR3 has 16 amino acids. The CDR3 here is CASSLNGRGWNTEAFF. The CDR3 bases are TGTGCCAGCAGCTTAAACGGCCGGGGATGGAACACTGAAGCTTTCTTT.

The chain links TRBV4-2 to TRBJ2-3; D is unresolved. V gave up 0 bases and J gave up 1 base, with 11 bases separating them. CDR3 length: 16 residues. Germline loops: CDR1 LGHNA, CDR2 YNFKEQ. CDR3: CASSQEDLVGTDTQYF. The CDR3 DNA follows: TGTGCCAGCAGCCAAGAAGACCTAGTTGGCACAGATACGCAGTATTTT.